This passage covers 27 T cell receptor beta chains from one sample sequenced in a study of beta chain features in type 1 diabetes. General observations from the study: In every one of the four CD4+ subsets, TCRB CDR3s were moderately but significantly shorter in Type 1 diabetes patients.

These receptors' targets are unknown. Reverse transcribing all isolated RNA meant expressed TCRB transcripts were sequenced. TCRdb keeps only in-frame clones here, not all; method: immunoSEQ multiplex PCR. Of more than 150,000 clones listed, around 9% are singletons. The specimen sequenced was central memory CD4+ T cells from blood. These TCRs come from a woman aged 25 to 45 with type 1 diabetes.

This clone has more than one count but fewer than ten. The chain links TRBV30 to TRBJ1-5, with 8 bases lining up with TRBD1. The CDR3 has 13 amino acids. The trim removed 5 bases at V and 2 bases at J, leaving 2 bases unmatched. The V gene's germline CDR1 is GTSNPN and CDR2 SVGIG (reference sequence). The CDR3 nucleotides are TGTGCCTGGGACAGGGGTCGCAATCAGCCCCAGCATTTT. Translation: CAWDRGRNQPQHF.

The chain carries TRBV9 and TRBJ2-1, with TRBD2 matching over 12 bases. The CDR3 runs 17 residues. Germline CDR1 is SGDLS and CDR2 is YYNGEE. The V segment lost 4 bases and the J segment 2 bases; nucleotides outside the gene matches: 7. CDR3 region: CASSSRLAGDAYNEQFF. DNA for the CDR3: TGTGCCAGCAGCTCCAGACTAGCGGGAGATGCCTACAATGAGCAGTTCTTC.

About this clone: A read error may account for a junction end that differs from germline. CDR3 sequence: CAWNPPGGPSIF. CDR3 nucleotide sequence: TGTGCCTGGAACCCCCCGGGAGGGCCCTCGATCTTC. This sequence joins TRBV30 and TRBJ2-1; 8 nucleotides agree with TRBD2. The CDR3 is made up of 12 amino acids. The V gene's germline CDR1 is GTSNPN and CDR2 SVGIG (reference sequence).

This clone was seen more than once but under ten times. The chain employs TRBV19 and TRBJ1-2, with D maybe TRBD1 (5 bases). This CDR3 has 15 amino acids. V was shortened by 5 bases and J by 2 bases, with 15 bases between the two germline ends. Germline CDR1 reads LNHDA; CDR2 reads SQIVND (reference sequence). CDR3 nucleotides: TGTGCCAGTAGTCACACGGGACTTCTGAACTATGGCTACACCTTC. Translating it yields CASSHTGLLNYGYTF.

The V and J genes are TRBV7-2 and TRBJ2-5; D is unclear. The germline V and J ends were trimmed by 5 bases and 5 bases, with 12 bases remaining between them. CDR1 SGHTA and CDR2 FQGNSA come from the germline V gene. This CDR3 region has 13 residues. CDR3 in amino acids: CASSVSTSETQYF. The CDR3 bases are TGTGCCAGCAGCGTCTCCACTTCGGAGACCCAGTACTTC.

The chain links TRBV19 to TRBJ2-5; 15 bases agree with TRBD2. V was pared by 10 bases and J by 5 bases, with 5 bases of the junction left unmatched. Germline V gene data show CDR1 as LNHDA and CDR2 as SQIVND (reference sequence). CDR3 length equals 14 residues. The CDR3 nucleotides are TGTGCCACAAAGGGGACTAGCGGGAGGGAGACCCAGTACTTC. The encoded protein is CATKGTSGRETQYF.

The V call is TRBV19, the J call TRBJ1-2; D unresolved. This CDR3 is built from 12 residues. V was pared by 6 bases and J by 4 bases, with 9 bases between. The germline V gene encodes CDR1 LNHDA and CDR2 SQIVND (reference sequence). This CDR3 is CASSLDFYGYTF. The CDR3, as DNA: TGTGCCAGTAGCTTAGACTTCTATGGCTACACCTTC. Full variable domain (remainder filled in from reference TRBV19 and TRBJ1-2): DGGITQSPKYLFRKEGQNVTLSCEQNLNHDAMYWYRQDPGQGLRLIYYSQIVNDFQKGDIAEGYSVSREKKESFPLTVTSAQKNPTAFYLCASSLDFYGYTFGSGTRLTVV.

The count of this clone is one. This sequence joins TRBV11-3 and TRBJ2-7; D perhaps matches TRBD2 (5 bases). The V gene's germline CDR1 is SGHNT and CDR2 YENEEA. V was shortened by 3 bases and J by 3 bases, with 12 bases between the two germline ends. The CDR3 is 14 amino acids. The CDR3 protein is CASSFLGGNYEQYF. For the CDR3, the DNA is TGTGCCAGCAGCTTTCTCGGAGGTAACTACGAGCAGTACTTC. Using reference TRBV11-3 and TRBJ2-7 for the parts outside the CDR3, the full variable domain is EAGVVQSPRYKIIEKKQPVAFWCNPISGHNTLYWYLQNLGQGPELLIRYENEEAVDDSQLPKDRFSAERLKGVDSTLKIQPAELGDSAVYLCASSFLGGNYEQYFGPGTRLTVT.

The chain employs TRBV28 and TRBJ1-1, with TRBD1 as a possible D gene (5 bases). The CDR3 is made up of 13 amino acids. V lost 5 bases to trimming and J lost 4 bases, with 11 bases between them. Germline assignment: CDR1 MDHEN and CDR2 SYDVKM. CDR3 sequence (DNA): TGTGCCAGCAGTAGACCAGGGATCACTGAAGCTTTCTTT. Amino acid sequence: CASSRPGITEAFF.

This clone was recorded a few times. Other DNA sequences from this sample encode an identical CDR3 as well. The genes are TRBV5-1 and TRBJ1-2; D gene ambiguous. Trimming took 0 bases from V and 0 from J, leaving 6 bases between them. The germline V gene has CDR1 SGHRS and CDR2 YFSETQ. This CDR3 is built from 14 residues. The CDR3 DNA follows: TGCGCCAGCAGCTTGGTCCCAGCTAACTATGGCTACACCTTC. It codes for CASSLVPANYGYTF.

V usage is TRBV28 and J usage is TRBJ2-2; 7 bases fit TRBD1. Germline trimming cut 6 bases from V and 3 bases from J; bases unmatched to any gene: 7. The V gene's germline CDR1 is MDHEN and CDR2 SYDVKM. The CDR3 contains 15 residues. Here the CDR3 reads CASSPGTAYTGELFF. Written as DNA, the CDR3 is TGTGCCAGCAGCCCCGGGACAGCCTACACCGGGGAGCTGTTTTTT.

V gene TRBV5-6 combines with J gene TRBJ1-3; D is uncertain. The CDR3 has 16 amino acids. V was trimmed by 0 bases and J by 2 bases, leaving 12 bases between them. Germline V gives CDR1 SGHDT, CDR2 YYEEEE. The CDR3 region has the DNA TGTGCCAGCAGCTTGGTCGGGTACGGGACTGGAAACACCATATATTTT. It is translated as CASSLVGYGTGNTIYF.

A few counts support this clone. The chain links TRBV7-9 to TRBJ1-3; 9 nucleotides agree with TRBD1. Germline V gives CDR1 SEHNR, CDR2 FQNEAQ (reference sequence). V shed 5 bases and J 4 bases; nucleotides not matched to a gene: 12. CDR3 length: 17 amino acids. The CDR3 sequence: CASSPLPGQGTGNTIYF. The CDR3 DNA reads as TGTGCCAGCAGCCCACTTCCGGGACAGGGAACGGGAAACACCATATATTTT.

This CDR3 is CASSSRTDMNTEAFF. CDR3 DNA: TGTGCCAGCAGCTCACGGACGGACATGAACACTGAAGCTTTCTTT. The chain carries TRBV7-2 and TRBJ1-1, with D possibly matching TRBD1 (5 bases). The CDR3 sequence is 15 residues long. V was clipped by 4 bases and J by 0 bases, with 12 bases between them. Germline V gene sequence: CDR1 SGHTA, CDR2 FQGNSA.

This clone was seen a few times. The genes are TRBV29-1 and TRBJ2-7, with a weak D call TRBD1 (8 bases). The germline gives CDR1 SQVTM, CDR2 ANQGSEA. CDR3 size: 15 residues. The germline V and J ends were trimmed by 4 bases and 2 bases, with 18 bases remaining between them. CDR3 DNA: TGCAGCGTTGGGGGCAACAGGGGGGGAACCTACGAGCAGTACTTC. This encodes CSVGGNRGGTYEQYF.

This clone occurred once. The chain has TRBV7-8 and TRBJ2-5; 12 nucleotides match TRBD2. The CDR3 has 17 residues. CDR1 and CDR2 (germline): SGHVS, FQNEAQ. V shed 4 bases and J 2 bases; nucleotides not matched to a gene: 8. This chain's CDR3 is CASSSTRLAGEQETQYF. DNA for the CDR3: TGTGCCAGCAGCTCGACCAGACTAGCGGGGGAACAAGAGACCCAGTACTTC.

This clone was counted a few times. The V and J genes are TRBV19 and TRBJ1-3, with no clear D. CDR3 size: 15 residues. V was trimmed by 7 bases and J by 3 bases, leaving 16 bases between them. Germline values: CDR1 LNHDA, CDR2 SQIVND (reference sequence). CDR3 region: CASTPGAGFGNTIYF. The CDR3 region has the DNA TGTGCCAGTACACCGGGAGCGGGGTTTGGAAACACCATATATTTT.

This clone was detected only a few times. The gene calls are TRBV5-6 and TRBJ2-2; TRBD2 agrees at 9 bases. This CDR3 has 18 residues. Germline trimming cut 0 bases from V and 1 base from J; bases unmatched to any gene: 7. Germline V gene data show CDR1 as SGHDT and CDR2 as YYEEEE. The CDR3 coding sequence is TGTGCCAGCAGCTTGGAACTAGCGGGTAATCAGAACACCGGGGAGCTGTTTTTT. It is translated as CASSLELAGNQNTGELFF.

The chain is built from TRBV30 and TRBJ1-2; TRBD1 is a possible D gene (5 bases). V was clipped by 2 bases and J by 3 bases, with 10 bases between them. The length of the CDR3 is 13 residues. The germline V gene encodes CDR1 GTSNPN and CDR2 SVGIG (reference sequence). CDR3 in DNA: TGTGCCTGGAGTACGGGGGTTTACTATGGCTACACCTTC. Its translation is CAWSTGVYYGYTF.

The genes are TRBV5-1 and TRBJ1-2; no clear D gene. CDR1 SGHRS and CDR2 YFSETQ come from the germline V gene. The CDR3 has 13 amino acids. Trimming removed 5 bases at V and 1 base at J, with 9 bases between. Here the CDR3 reads CASRADSNYGYTF. Here the CDR3 DNA reads TGCGCCAGCAGAGCGGATAGTAACTATGGCTACACCTTC.

The chain uses TRBV19 and TRBJ2-5; D perhaps matches TRBD2 (5 bases). The germline V and J ends were trimmed by 4 bases and 2 bases, with 8 bases remaining between them. Germline V gene lookup returns CDR1 LNHDA and CDR2 SQIVND (reference sequence). The CDR3 runs to 13 residues. The CDR3 spells CASSRETQETQYF. The CDR3 coding sequence is TGTGCCAGTAGTAGGGAGACTCAAGAGACCCAGTACTTC.

Only a few counts were recorded for this clone. V gene TRBV7-8 combines with J gene TRBJ2-1, with unresolved D. In germline, CDR1 is SGHVS, CDR2 FQNEAQ. V was cut by 1 base and J by 1 base, with 8 bases left in between. The length of the CDR3 is 15 residues. CDR3 protein: CASSLGVLSYNEQFF. In DNA, the CDR3 is TGTGCCAGCAGCTTAGGAGTATTATCCTACAATGAGCAGTTCTTC. Looking up the rest from reference TRBV7-8 and TRBJ2-1 gives the full variable domain: GAGVSQSPRYKVAKRGQDVALRCDPISGHVSLFWYQQALGQGPEFLTYFQNEAQLDKSGLPSDRFFAERPEGSVSTLKIQRTQQEDSAVYLCASSLGVLSYNEQFFGPGTRLTVL.

This clone has only a few counts. The chain has TRBV29-1 and TRBJ2-3; 8 nucleotides agree with TRBD2. CDR1 and CDR2 from the germline V gene are SQVTM and ANQGSEA. V lost 7 bases, J lost 3 bases, and 12 bases stayed unmatched. The CDR3 totals 15 residues. The DNA of the CDR3 is TGCAGCGCCTCCGAGGCGGGAGGCCCGACAGATACGCAGTATTTT. It codes for CSASEAGGPTDTQYF.

The chain recombines TRBV10-3 with TRBJ1-2; D uncertain. The CDR3 is 15 residues long. The germline V gene has CDR1 ENHRY and CDR2 SYGVKD. Trimming took off 3 bases at V and 0 bases at J, with 11 bases between the two ends. CDR3 in DNA: TGTGCCATCAGTGACGTGAACGGAGCTAACTATGGCTACACCTTC. It yields the protein CAISDVNGANYGYTF.

This clone was observed a handful of times. The V gene is TRBV25-1, the J gene TRBJ2-7; 8 nucleotides match TRBD1. With V trimmed by 3 bases and J by 3 bases, 4 bases remained unmatched. CDR1 MGHDK and CDR2 SYGVNS come from the germline V gene. The CDR3 has 14 amino acids. The CDR3 DNA sequence: TGTGCCAGCAGTGACAGGACAGGGAACTACGAGCAGTACTTC. This sequence encodes CASSDRTGNYEQYF.

This clone was picked up a small number of times. J is TRBJ2-5 and V is TRBV30, with TRBD2 matching 10 bases. The end of the DNA fits TRBJ2-7 better, so the J call may be wrong. The CDR3 loop spans 13 amino acids. CDR1 is GTSNPN, CDR2 SVGIG, per germline (reference sequence). The CDR3 bases are TGTGCCTGGAGGGCTAGCGGGAGAGACGAGCAGTACTTC. Amino acid sequence: CAWRASGRDEQYF.

This clone turned up a few times. The rearrangement links TRBV5-1 to TRBJ2-2; possible D gene TRBD2, 5 bases. Germline V gene sequence: CDR1 SGHRS, CDR2 YFSETQ. There are 15 residues in the CDR3. V was pared by 0 bases and J by 5 bases, with 11 bases between. The CDR3 DNA reads as TGCGCCAGCAGCTTGGGAGGGCTTCGAACCGGGGAGCTGTTTTTT. Protein: CASSLGGLRTGELFF.